One and the same sample provided the 14 T cell receptor beta chains below, sequenced in a study of T cell changes during pregnancy in multiple sclerosis. Data came from immunoSEQ multiplex PCR; TCRdb stores just in-frame clones and leaves some out. The table lists 60,000 to 90,000 clones, under 95% of them singletons. Here the sequenced sample was peripheral blood, taken after pregnancy. These receptors originate from a female donor in good health, enrolled as a control in a pregnancy study.

The CDR3 DNA sequence: TGTGCCTGGAGCATGGGGCCGGGAAACACCATATATTTT. This encodes CAWSMGPGNTIYF. This chain uses TRBV30 with TRBJ1-3; perhaps TRBD1 as D (5 bases). In germline, CDR1 is GTSNPN, CDR2 SVGIG (reference sequence). The CDR3 loop spans 13 amino acids. V gave up 3 bases and J gave up 4 bases, with 10 bases separating them. Supplemented by reference TRBV30 and TRBJ1-3, the full variable domain reads SQTIHQWPATLVQPVGSPLSLECTVEGTSNPNLYWYRQAAGRGLQLLFYSVGIGQISSEVPQNLSASRPQDRQFILSSKKLLLSDSGFYLCAWSMGPGNTIYFGEGSWLTVV.

The V gene is TRBV6-1, the J gene TRBJ2-7; TRBD2 agrees at 7 bases. The germline gives CDR1 MNHNS, CDR2 SASEGT. The CDR3 sequence is 13 residues long. J gave up 12 bases and V 8 bases, and 16 bases lay outside the gene matches. In DNA, the CDR3 is TGTGCCAGCTCTTTCGGTGGGAGGGAACACGCGTACTTC. Its translation is CASSFGGREHAYF.

The chain carries TRBV10-3 and TRBJ1-6; a possible D gene is TRBD1 (5 bases). Trimming took off 3 bases at V and 16 bases at J, with 13 bases between the two ends. The CDR3 is 12 residues long. Germline CDR1 reads ENHRY; CDR2 reads SYGVKD. CDR3 amino acids: CAISDSLDNLHF. The CDR3 bases are TGTGCCATCAGTGATAGCTTGGACAATCTCCACTTT.

This chain uses TRBV28 with TRBJ1-3; 10 bases fit TRBD1. The CDR3 is 16 residues long. After removal of 5 bases from V and 7 bases from J, the junction contained 11 bases not matched to a gene. Germline V gene data show CDR1 as MDHEN and CDR2 as SYDVKM. For the CDR3, the DNA is TGTGCCAGCAGTATAACCGGGACAGGGGTGTGGAACACCATATATTTT. Translation gives CASSITGTGVWNTIYF.

J is TRBJ1-6 and V is TRBV7-2, with TRBD1 as a possible D gene (6 bases). This CDR3 is 14 amino acids long. CDR1 is SGHTA, CDR2 FQGNSA, per germline. V shed 3 bases and J shed 10 bases, with 13 bases lying between them. CDR3 in amino acids: CASSLLRGQSPLHF. Written as DNA, the CDR3 is TGTGCCAGCAGCTTGTTGCGGGGGCAATCACCCCTCCACTTT.

The chain recombines TRBV19 with TRBJ1-4, with a possible D match to TRBD1 (5 bases). Germline loops: CDR1 LNHDA, CDR2 SQIVND (reference sequence). This CDR3 comprises 15 residues. With 2 bases removed from V and 6 bases from J, the gap between germline ends came to 13 bases. In nucleotides, the CDR3 is TGTGCCAGTAGTATATTTGGGCAAGGGGATGAAAAACTGTTTTTT. Encoded protein: CASSIFGQGDEKLFF.

CDR3 region: CAWGRDRGSYNEQFF. The CDR3 bases are TGTGCCTGGGGGCGGGACAGGGGCTCCTACAATGAGCAGTTCTTC. This sequence joins TRBV30 and TRBJ2-1; 10 bases are shared with TRBD1. V was pared by 5 bases and J by 0 bases, with 4 bases of the junction left unmatched. CDR3 length: 15 residues. From germline, CDR1 is GTSNPN and CDR2 SVGIG (reference sequence).

This chain joins TRBV4-1 and TRBJ2-3, with 13 positions matching TRBD2. Trimming at V came to 1 base and at J to 3 bases, leaving 10 bases not matched to a gene. The germline CDR1 and CDR2 sequences are MGHRA and YSYEKL. The CDR3 length is 19 residues. The CDR3, as DNA: TGCGCCAGCAGCCAAGCTGGGACTAGCGGGGTTGGGAGGACAGATACGCAGTATTTT. This translates into CASSQAGTSGVGRTDTQYF.

This chain joins TRBV6-5 and TRBJ1-2, with D unclear. With 3 bases removed from V and 5 bases from J, the gap between germline ends came to 10 bases. CDR1 is MNHEY and CDR2 is SVGAGI in the germline V gene. The CDR3 spans 13 residues. The CDR3 region has the DNA TGTGCCAGCAGTTATCGGCAGGAATATGGCTACACCTTC. This sequence encodes CASSYRQEYGYTF.

The chain is built from TRBV5-6 and TRBJ1-3, with TRBD1 matching over 8 bases. This CDR3 is 15 amino acids long. Unmatched junction bases numbered 4, after V lost 1 base and J lost 4 bases. CDR1 is SGHDT, CDR2 YYEEEE, per germline. CDR3 coding DNA: TGTGCCAGCAGCTTGCGGACAGGGATGGGAAACACCATATATTTT. It specifies CASSLRTGMGNTIYF.

The chain carries TRBV4-2 and TRBJ1-4, with TRBD1 matching 10 bases. The CDR3 is made up of 15 amino acids. Trimming cost V 5 bases and J 6 bases; bases outside gene matches: 6. Germline values: CDR1 LGHNA, CDR2 YNFKEQ. The CDR3 here is CASSFSGTGDEKLFF. The CDR3 region has the DNA TGTGCCAGCAGCTTCAGCGGGACAGGGGATGAAAAACTGTTTTTT.

The chain links TRBV4-2 to TRBJ2-1; 8 bases fit TRBD2. Germline V gene data show CDR1 as LGHNA and CDR2 as YNFKEQ. This CDR3 is built from 16 residues. After removal of 1 base from V and 4 bases from J, the junction contained 6 bases not matched to a gene. The CDR3 loop reads CASSQGGGLGYNEQFF. Here the CDR3 DNA reads TGTGCCAGCAGCCAAGGGGGGGGACTAGGTTACAATGAGCAGTTCTTC.

V gene TRBV12-5 combines with J gene TRBJ1-5; possibly TRBD1 for D (6 bases). CDR1 is LGHNT, CDR2 FRNRAP, per germline. V gave up 3 bases and J gave up 5 bases, with 14 bases separating them. The CDR3 is made up of 15 amino acids. The CDR3 spells CASGFSAGADQPQHF. In nucleotides, the CDR3 is TGTGCTAGTGGTTTTTCGGCAGGGGCGGATCAGCCCCAGCATTTT.

This chain links TRBV7-3 with TRBJ1-1; the D gene is possibly TRBD1 (5 bases). CDR1 SGHTA and CDR2 FQGTGA come from the germline V gene. V was cut by 0 bases and J by 6 bases, with 14 bases left in between. The CDR3 extends over 15 amino acids. This CDR3 is CASSLTGLGGAEAFF. In nucleotides, the CDR3 is TGTGCCAGCAGCTTAACCGGCCTCGGGGGGGCTGAAGCTTTCTTT.